This T cell receptor beta chain was captured by sequencing in a study of PD-L1 blockade in urothelial cancer (dated by TCRdb to the late 2010s). Study-level background: All patients started therapy around 2014 and received atezolizumab 1,200 mg intravenously every 3 weeks. About 85% of the roughly 29 patients were identified as males with urothelial cancer of bladder origin, and a prior smoking history was reported by 18 of 29 patients. An ECOG performance status of 0 or 1 was recorded for the patients, and 0 to 3 prior chemotherapy regimens had been received by the patients. Blood samples were analyzed at 3 weeks after treatment start (second dose) and at 6 weeks after treatment start. A median of roughly 140,000 T cells and some 82,000 unique TCRs was obtained from blood samples, and a median clonality of around 0.08 was observed. An exploratory multi-omic analysis was conducted of the somatic, immune and clinical correlates of response to PD-L1 blockade with atezolizumab in urothelial cancer. Pretreatment tumor samples, along with matched peripheral blood collected serially before and after atezolizumab treatment, underwent TCR sequencing. Durable clinical benefit meant progression-free survival longer than 6 months, and TCR features were also tested against progression-free and overall survival. In the same patients, whole exome sequencing and RNA sequencing of pretreatment tumors were performed in addition to TCR sequencing. Durable clinical benefit was achieved by nine patients but not by the remaining 20. Twenty-nine patients had pretreatment blood TCR-seq, about 25 had at least one posttreatment blood collection, and about 25 had tumor TCR-seq.

What the time point label conveys for this sample: peripheral blood 6 weeks after treatment start. A total of around 30 patients with locally advanced or metastatic urothelial carcinoma, treated at Memorial Sloan Kettering on a trial protocol, made up the cohort. Peripheral blood mononuclear cells were collected from each patient pretreatment and during treatment, giving between 1 and 8 total time points per patient. The Qiagen DNeasy Blood extraction kit was used to purify genomic DNA from total PBMCs and tumor samples. Collected pretreatment and during treatment, PBMCs were isolated and stored as previously described. Beyond this particular receptor, the publication reports: At 3 weeks after the start of treatment, tumor-associated TCR clones in peripheral blood had expanded more in patients with durable benefit (n ≈ 20, p = 0.022). Because the sample size was small (n of about 30) and many exploratory analyses were performed, the results are intended to be hypothesis-generating. Improved progression-free and overall survival was found to be associated with pretreatment peripheral blood TCR clonality below the median.

The CDR3 measures 14 amino acids from cysteine to phenylalanine. CDR3 DNA is the only sequence kept; it has 42 bases, read in frame from the first base. CDR1 and CDR2 are drawn from the germline V gene: MGHDK, SYGVNS. The junction carries 13 bases between V and J, which are trimmed by 4 bases and 4 bases respectively. Synthetic TCR analog templates were spiked into each PCR to estimate absolute template abundance from read counts. TCRbeta CDR3 regions were amplified from genomic DNA with bias-controlled V and J gene primers using the immunoSEQ assay. Sequencing of rearranged TCRbeta segments was done at approximately 20X coverage. The paper's processing steps were these. Sequencing errors were corrected by clustering, and CDR3s were annotated against IMGT so that V, D and J genes could be assigned. Only productive TCRbeta rearrangements were used in downstream analyses, excluding out-of-frame or stop-codon sequences. Clonality was calculated as one minus the Shannon entropy normalized by the log of the number of unique productive sequences. Fisher's exact test with Benjamini-Hochberg correction, at a threshold of adjusted p below 0.01, was used to find clones that differed between time points or between blood and tumor. TCRdb provides this immuneACCESS table in a form limited to in-frame rearrangements. Some clones are lacking; in checked studies, under half of them reflect an unresolved V gene, and why the rest are absent is not known. The V and J calls and clone size are taken from that table; D and trimming were inferred from the DNA. Present in this sample are 50,000 to 60,000 clones, around 90% of which were seen just once. The leading ten clones occupy about 2.6% of the sample.

Note on this clone: Its antigen has not been determined. Base qualities are not at hand, and no much larger clone is one base apart.

Sequencing was performed on PBMCs, taken around atezolizumab (anti-PD-L1) treatment. This sequence uses TRBV25-1 and TRBJ1-1; TRBD1 is possibly the D segment (5 matching bases). This TCR was recovered from a man in his 60s with urothelial cancer. CDR3 protein: CASSVSGFSTEAFF. Read as DNA, the sequence is TGTGCCAGCAGTGTCTCAGGGTTCTCCACTGAAGCTTTCTTT.